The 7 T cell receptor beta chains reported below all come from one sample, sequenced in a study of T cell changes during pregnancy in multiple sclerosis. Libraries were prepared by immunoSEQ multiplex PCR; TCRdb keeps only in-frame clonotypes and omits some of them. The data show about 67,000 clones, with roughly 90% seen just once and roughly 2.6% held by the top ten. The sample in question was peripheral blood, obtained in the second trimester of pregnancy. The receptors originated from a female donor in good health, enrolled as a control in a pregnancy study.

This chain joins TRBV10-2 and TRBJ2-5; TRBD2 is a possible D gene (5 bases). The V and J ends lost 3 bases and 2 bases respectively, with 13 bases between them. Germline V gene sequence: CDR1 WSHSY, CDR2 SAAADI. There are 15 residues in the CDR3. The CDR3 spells CASSDPTWTQETQYF. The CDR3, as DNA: TGCGCCAGCAGTGATCCCACCTGGACTCAAGAGACCCAGTACTTC.

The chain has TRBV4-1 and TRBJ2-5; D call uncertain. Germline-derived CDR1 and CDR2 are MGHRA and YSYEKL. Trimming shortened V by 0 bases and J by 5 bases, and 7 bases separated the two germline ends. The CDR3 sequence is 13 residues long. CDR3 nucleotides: TGCGCCAGCAGCCAAGATCTCGAGGAGACCCAGTACTTC. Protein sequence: CASSQDLEETQYF.

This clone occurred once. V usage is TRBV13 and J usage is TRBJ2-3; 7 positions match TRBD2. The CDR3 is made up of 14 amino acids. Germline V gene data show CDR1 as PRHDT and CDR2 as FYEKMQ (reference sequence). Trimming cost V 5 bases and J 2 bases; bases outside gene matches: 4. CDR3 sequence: CASSAAGATDTQYF. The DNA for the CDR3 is TGTGCCAGCAGCGCCGCGGGAGCCACAGATACGCAGTATTTT.

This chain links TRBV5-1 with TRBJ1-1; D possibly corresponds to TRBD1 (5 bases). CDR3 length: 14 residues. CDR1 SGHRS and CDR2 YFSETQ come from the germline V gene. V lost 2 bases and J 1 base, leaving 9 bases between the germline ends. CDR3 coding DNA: TGCGCCAGCAGCTTCGCAGGGAAGAACACTGAAGCTTTCTTT. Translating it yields CASSFAGKNTEAFF.

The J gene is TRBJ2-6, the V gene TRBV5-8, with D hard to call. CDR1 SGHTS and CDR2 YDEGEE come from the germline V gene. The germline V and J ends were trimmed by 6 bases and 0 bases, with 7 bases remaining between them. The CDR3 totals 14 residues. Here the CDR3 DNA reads TGTGCCAGCATCACATACTCTGGGGCCAACGTCCTGACTTTC. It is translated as CASITYSGANVLTF.

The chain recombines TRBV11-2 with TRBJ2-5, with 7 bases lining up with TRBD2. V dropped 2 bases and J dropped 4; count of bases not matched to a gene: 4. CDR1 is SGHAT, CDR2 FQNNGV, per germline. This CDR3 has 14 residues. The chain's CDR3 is CASSLMGGRETQYF. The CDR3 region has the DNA TGTGCCAGCAGCTTAATGGGAGGGAGAGAGACCCAGTACTTC.

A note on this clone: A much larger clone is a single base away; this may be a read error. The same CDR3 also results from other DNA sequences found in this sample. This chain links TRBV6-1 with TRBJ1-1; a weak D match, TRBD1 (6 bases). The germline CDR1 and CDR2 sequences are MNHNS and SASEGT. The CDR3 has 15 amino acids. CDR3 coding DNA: TGTGCCAGCAGTTCCCGGGCAGGGACACCCACTGAAGCTTTTTTT. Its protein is CASSSRAGTPTEAFF.